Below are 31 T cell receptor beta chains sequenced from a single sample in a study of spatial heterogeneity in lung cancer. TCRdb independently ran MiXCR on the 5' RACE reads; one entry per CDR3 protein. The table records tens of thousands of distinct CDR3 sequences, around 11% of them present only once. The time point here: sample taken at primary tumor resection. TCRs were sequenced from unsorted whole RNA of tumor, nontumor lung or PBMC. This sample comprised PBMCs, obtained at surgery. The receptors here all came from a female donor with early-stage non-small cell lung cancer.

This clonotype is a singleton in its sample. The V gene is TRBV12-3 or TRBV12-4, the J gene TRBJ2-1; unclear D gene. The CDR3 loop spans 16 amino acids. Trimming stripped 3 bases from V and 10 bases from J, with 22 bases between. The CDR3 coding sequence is TGTGCCAGCAGTTTTCCCCGGACGGGTCGTTCGTGGGAGCAGTTCTTC. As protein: CASSFPRTGRSWEQFF.

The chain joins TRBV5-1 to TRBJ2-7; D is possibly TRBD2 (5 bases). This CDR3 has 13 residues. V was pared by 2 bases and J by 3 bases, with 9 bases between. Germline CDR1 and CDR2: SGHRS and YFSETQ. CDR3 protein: CASSFGVGYEQYF. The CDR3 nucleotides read TGCGCCAGCAGCTTCGGGGTAGGCTACGAGCAGTACTTC.

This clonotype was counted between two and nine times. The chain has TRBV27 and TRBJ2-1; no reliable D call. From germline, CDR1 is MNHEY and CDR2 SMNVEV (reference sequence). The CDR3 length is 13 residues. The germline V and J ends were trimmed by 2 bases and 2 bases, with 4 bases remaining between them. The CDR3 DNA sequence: TGTGCCAGCAGTTTAGGGACCTACAATGAGCAGTTCTTC. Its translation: CASSLGTYNEQFF.

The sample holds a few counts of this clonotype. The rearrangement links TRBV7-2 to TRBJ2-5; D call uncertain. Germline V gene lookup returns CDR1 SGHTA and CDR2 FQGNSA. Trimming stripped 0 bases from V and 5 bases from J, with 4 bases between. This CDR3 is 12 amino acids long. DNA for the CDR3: TGTGCCAGCAGCTTAGCAGGGGAGACCCAGTACTTC. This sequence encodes CASSLAGETQYF.

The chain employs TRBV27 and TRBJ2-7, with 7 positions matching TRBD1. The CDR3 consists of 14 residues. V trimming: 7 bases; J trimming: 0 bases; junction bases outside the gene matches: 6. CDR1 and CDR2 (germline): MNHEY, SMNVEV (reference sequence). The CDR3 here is CASIPQGSSYEQYF. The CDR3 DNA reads TGTGCCAGCATTCCACAGGGGAGCTCCTACGAGCAGTACTTC.

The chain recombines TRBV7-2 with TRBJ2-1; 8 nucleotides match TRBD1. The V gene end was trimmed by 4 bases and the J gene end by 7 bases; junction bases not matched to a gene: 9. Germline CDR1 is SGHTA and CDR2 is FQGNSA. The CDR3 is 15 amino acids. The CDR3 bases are TGTGCCAGCAGCTCTCAGGGGGCGCTTAGGAATGAGCAGTTCTTC. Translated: CASSSQGALRNEQFF.

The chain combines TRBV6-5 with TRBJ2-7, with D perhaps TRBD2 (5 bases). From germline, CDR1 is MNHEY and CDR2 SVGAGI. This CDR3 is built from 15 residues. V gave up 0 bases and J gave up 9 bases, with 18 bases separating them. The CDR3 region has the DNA TGTGCCAGCAGTTACTCCGGGCAGAGGGCCATAGGGCAGTACTTC. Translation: CASSYSGQRAIGQYF.

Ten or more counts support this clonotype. The chain's CDR3 is CASSALGSGYEQYF. The CDR3 DNA reads TGTGCCAGCAGCGCTCTGGGGTCGGGCTACGAGCAGTACTTC. V is TRBV9 and J is TRBJ2-7; D is uncertain. CDR1 is SGDLS, CDR2 YYNGEE, per germline. This CDR3 is built from 14 residues. Deletions cut 3 bases from V and 3 bases from J, with 13 bases between. The whole variable domain, filled in from reference TRBV9 and TRBJ2-7, reads DSGVTQTPKHLITATGQRVTLRCSPRSGDLSVYWYQQSLDQGLQFLIQYYNGEERAKGNILERFSAQQFPDLHSELNLSSLELGDSALYFCASSALGSGYEQYFGPGTRLTVT.

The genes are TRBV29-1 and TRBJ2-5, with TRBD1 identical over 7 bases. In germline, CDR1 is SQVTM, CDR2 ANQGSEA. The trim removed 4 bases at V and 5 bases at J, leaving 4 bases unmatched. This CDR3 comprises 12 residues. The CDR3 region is CSVGGGLETQYF. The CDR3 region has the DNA TGCAGCGTTGGAGGGGGCTTGGAGACCCAGTACTTC.

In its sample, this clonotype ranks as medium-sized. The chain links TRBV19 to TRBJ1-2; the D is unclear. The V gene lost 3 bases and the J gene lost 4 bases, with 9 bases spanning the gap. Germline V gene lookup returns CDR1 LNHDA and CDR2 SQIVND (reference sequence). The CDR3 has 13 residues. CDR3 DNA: TGTGCCAGTAGTATCAACTGGCTCTATGGCTACACCTTC. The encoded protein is CASSINWLYGYTF.

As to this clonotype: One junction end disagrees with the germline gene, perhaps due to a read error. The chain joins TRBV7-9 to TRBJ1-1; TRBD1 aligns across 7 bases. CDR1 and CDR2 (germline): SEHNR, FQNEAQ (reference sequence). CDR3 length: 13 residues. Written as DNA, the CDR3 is TGTGGCAGCAGGACTCAGGGGGTTGGTGAAGCTTTCTTT. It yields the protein CGSRTQGVGEAFF.

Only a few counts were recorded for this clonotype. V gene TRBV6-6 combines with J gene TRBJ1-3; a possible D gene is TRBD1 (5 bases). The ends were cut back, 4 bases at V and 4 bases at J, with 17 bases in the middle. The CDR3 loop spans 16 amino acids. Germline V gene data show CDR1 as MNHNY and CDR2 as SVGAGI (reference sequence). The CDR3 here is CASSSPRQGGGNTIYF. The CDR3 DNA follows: TGTGCCAGCAGTTCACCCCGGCAGGGTGGAGGAAACACCATATATTTT.

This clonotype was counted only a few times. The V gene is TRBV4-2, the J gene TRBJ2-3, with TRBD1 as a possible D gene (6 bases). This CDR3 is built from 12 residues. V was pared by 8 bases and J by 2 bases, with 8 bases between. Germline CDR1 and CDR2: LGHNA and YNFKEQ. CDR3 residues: CASGGVTDTQYF. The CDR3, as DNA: TGTGCCAGCGGGGGCGTCACAGATACGCAGTATTTT.

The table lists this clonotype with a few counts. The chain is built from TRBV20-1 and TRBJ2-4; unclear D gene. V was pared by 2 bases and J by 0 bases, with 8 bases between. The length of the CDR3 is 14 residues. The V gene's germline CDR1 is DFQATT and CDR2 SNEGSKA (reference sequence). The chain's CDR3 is CSARTELAKNIQYF. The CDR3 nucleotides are TGCAGTGCTAGAACGGAACTAGCCAAAAACATTCAGTACTTC.

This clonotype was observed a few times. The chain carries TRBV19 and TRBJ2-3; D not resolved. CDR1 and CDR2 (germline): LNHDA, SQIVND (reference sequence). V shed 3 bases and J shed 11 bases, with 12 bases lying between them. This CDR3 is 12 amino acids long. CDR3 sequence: CASSIGGTKQYF. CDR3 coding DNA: TGTGCCAGTAGTATCGGCGGCACCAAGCAGTATTTT.

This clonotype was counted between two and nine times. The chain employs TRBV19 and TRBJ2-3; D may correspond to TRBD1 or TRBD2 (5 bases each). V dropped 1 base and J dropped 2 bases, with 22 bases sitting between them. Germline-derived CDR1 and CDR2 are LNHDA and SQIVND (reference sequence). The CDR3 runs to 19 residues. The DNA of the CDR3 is TGTGCCAGTAGTATAGCCGTTCTGGGGGTTTTCTTCCCCACAGATACGCAGTATTTT. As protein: CASSIAVLGVFFPTDTQYF.

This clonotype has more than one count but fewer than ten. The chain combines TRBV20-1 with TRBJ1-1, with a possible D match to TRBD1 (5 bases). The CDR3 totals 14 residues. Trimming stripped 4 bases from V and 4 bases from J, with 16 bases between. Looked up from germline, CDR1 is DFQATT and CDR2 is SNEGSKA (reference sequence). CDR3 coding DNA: TGCAGTGCTAATGGGGGTACAGGTAGCACTGAAGCTTTCTTT. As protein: CSANGGTGSTEAFF.

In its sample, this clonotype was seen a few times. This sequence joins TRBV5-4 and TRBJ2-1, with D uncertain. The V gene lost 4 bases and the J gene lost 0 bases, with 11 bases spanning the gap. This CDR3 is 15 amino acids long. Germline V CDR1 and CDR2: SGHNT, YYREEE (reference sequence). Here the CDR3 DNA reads TGTGCCAGCAGCCCCGGACCTAGCTCCTACAATGAGCAGTTCTTC. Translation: CASSPGPSSYNEQFF.

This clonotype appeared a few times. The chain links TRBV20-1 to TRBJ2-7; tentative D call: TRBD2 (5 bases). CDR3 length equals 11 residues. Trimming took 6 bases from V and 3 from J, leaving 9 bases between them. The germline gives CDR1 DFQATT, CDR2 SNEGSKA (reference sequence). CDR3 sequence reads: CSAELVYEQYF. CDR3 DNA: TGCAGTGCGGAACTAGTCTACGAGCAGTACTTC.

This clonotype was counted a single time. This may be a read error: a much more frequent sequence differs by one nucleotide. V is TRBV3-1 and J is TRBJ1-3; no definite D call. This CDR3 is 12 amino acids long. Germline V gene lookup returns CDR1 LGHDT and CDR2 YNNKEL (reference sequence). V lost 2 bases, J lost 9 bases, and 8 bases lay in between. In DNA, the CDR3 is TGTGCCAGCAGCCAAAATGAGGGCACCATATATTTT. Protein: CASSQNEGTIYF. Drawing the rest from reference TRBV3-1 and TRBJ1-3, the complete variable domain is DTAVSQTPKYLVTQMGNDKSIKCEQNLGHDTMYWYKQDSKKFLKIMFSYNNKELIINETVPNRFSPKSPDKAHLNLHINSLELGDSAVYFCASSQNEGTIYFGEGSWLTVV.

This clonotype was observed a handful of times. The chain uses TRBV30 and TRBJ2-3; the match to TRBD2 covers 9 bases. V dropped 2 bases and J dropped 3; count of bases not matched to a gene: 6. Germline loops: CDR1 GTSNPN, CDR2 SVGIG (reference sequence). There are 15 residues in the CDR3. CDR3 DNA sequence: TGTGCCTGGAGTTTTGCGGGGGGGCCAACAGATACGCAGTATTTT. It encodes CAWSFAGGPTDTQYF. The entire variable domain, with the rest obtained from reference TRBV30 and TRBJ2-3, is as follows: SQTIHQWPATLVQPVGSPLSLECTVEGTSNPNLYWYRQAAGRGLQLLFYSVGIGQISSEVPQNLSASRPQDRQFILSSKKLLLSDSGFYLCAWSFAGGPTDTQYFGPGTRLTVL.

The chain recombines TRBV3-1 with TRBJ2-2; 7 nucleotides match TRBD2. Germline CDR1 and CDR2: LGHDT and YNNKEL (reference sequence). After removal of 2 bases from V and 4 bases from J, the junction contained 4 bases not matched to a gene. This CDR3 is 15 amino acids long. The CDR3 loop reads CASSQTAGLTGELFF. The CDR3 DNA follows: TGTGCCAGCAGCCAAACAGCGGGGCTCACCGGGGAGCTGTTTTTT.

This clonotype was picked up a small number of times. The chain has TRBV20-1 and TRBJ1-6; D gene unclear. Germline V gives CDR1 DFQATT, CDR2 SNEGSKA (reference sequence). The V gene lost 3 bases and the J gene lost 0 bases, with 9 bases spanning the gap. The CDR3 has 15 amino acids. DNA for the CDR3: TGCAGTGCTAGTACCGTGAGCTCCTATAATTCACCCCTCCACTTT. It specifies CSASTVSSYNSPLHF.

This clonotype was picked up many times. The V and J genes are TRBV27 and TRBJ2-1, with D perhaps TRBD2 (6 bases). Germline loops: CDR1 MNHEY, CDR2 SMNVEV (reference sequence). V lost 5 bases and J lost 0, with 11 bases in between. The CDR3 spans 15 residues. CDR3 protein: CASSGDFSSYNEQFF. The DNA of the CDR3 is TGTGCCAGCAGTGGGGACTTCAGCTCCTACAATGAGCAGTTCTTC.

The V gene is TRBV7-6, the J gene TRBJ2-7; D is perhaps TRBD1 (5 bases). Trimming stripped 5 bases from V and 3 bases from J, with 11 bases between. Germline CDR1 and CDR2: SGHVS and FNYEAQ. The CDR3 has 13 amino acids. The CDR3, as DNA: TGTGCCAGCAGCGGGGCAGGCCGCTACGAGCAGTACTTC. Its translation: CASSGAGRYEQYF.

CDR3 amino acids: CSVERTGASTDTQYF. The CDR3 region has the DNA TGCAGCGTCGAGAGGACAGGGGCTAGCACAGATACGCAGTATTTT. The chain carries TRBV29-1 and TRBJ2-3; the match to TRBD1 covers 9 bases. Trimming at V came to 6 bases and at J to 0 bases, leaving 7 bases not matched to a gene. Germline loops: CDR1 SQVTM, CDR2 ANQGSEA. CDR3 length equals 15 residues.

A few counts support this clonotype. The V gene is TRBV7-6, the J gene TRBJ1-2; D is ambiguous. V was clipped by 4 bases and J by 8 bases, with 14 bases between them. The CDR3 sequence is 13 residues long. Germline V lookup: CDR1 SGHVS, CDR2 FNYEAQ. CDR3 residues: CASSSYGLEGYTF. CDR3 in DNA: TGTGCCAGCAGCTCTTATGGGTTGGAGGGCTACACCTTC.

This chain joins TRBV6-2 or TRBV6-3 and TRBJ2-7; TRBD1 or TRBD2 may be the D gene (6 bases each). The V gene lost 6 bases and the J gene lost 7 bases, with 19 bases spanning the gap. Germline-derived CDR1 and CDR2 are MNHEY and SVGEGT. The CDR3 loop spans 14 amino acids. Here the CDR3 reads CASRPPGAEREQYF. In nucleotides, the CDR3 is TGTGCCAGCAGGCCTCCGGGGGCTGAGAGGGAGCAGTACTTC.

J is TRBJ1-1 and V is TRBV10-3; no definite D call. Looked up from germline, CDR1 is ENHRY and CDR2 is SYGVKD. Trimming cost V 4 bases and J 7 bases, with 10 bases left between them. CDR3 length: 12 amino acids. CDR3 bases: TGTGCCATCAGTGGGAGAGGGATTGAAGCTTTCTTT. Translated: CAISGRGIEAFF.

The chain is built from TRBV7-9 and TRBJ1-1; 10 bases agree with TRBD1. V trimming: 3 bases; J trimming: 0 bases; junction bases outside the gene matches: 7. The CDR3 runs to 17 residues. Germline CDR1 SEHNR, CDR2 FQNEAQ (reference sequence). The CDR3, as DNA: TGTGCCAGCAGCTTCTCCGGGACAGGGGTCATGAACACTGAAGCTTTCTTT. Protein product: CASSFSGTGVMNTEAFF.

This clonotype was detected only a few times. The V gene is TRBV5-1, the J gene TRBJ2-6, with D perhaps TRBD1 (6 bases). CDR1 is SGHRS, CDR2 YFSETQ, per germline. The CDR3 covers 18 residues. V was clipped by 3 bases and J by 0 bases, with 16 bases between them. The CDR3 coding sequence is TGCGCCAGCAGCTCCCAGCGGACAGTTCTCTCTGGGGCCAACGTCCTGACTTTC. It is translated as CASSSQRTVLSGANVLTF.